The 9 T cell receptor beta chains presented below share a single source sample, sequenced in a study of blood T cells in healthy people across ages. Using a J-beta primer mix together with a sample-barcoded 5' primer, a second PCR was run for 7 to 11 cycles. From the 5' RACE reads, TCRdb called clonotypes with MiXCR, one entry per CDR3 protein. Of around 1.5 million distinct CDR3 sequences in the sample, roughly 40% were seen once. The sample comprised blood. The origin of the receptors is a woman aged 18-29 years in good health.

This chain uses TRBV6-2 or TRBV6-3 with TRBJ2-7; D remains unclear. V was pared by 10 bases and J by 3 bases, with 13 bases between. CDR3 length: 12 residues. CDR1 is MNHEY and CDR2 is SVGEGT in the germline V gene. The CDR3 protein is CATTRFGYEQYF. The DNA for the CDR3 is TGTGCCACGACACGATTTGGCTACGAGCAGTACTTC.

This clonotype turned up a few times. The chain links TRBV20-1 to TRBJ2-4; D is possibly TRBD2 (5 bases). V lost 6 bases and J 13 bases, leaving 25 bases between the germline ends. Looked up from germline, CDR1 is DFQATT and CDR2 is SNEGSKA (reference sequence). The CDR3 is 14 amino acids. CDR3 nucleotides: TGCAGTGCCAGCCTGAGGGTTAATCTGGGAGAGCAGTACTTC. The encoded protein is CSASLRVNLGEQYF.

Note on this clonotype: A read error is likely here: a far larger clone is one base away. The V gene is TRBV12-3 or TRBV12-4, the J gene TRBJ2-5; D gene uncertain. The V end lost 6 bases, the J end lost 1 base, and 6 bases lay between the germline ends. This CDR3 has 12 amino acids. Here the CDR3 reads CASSTLQETQYF. The CDR3 coding sequence is TGTGCCAGCAGCACCCTCCAAGAGACCCAGTACTTC.

This chain links TRBV7-2 with TRBJ1-2; the D gene is possibly TRBD1 (6 bases). Trimming took 5 bases from V and 0 from J, leaving 16 bases between them. The CDR3 loop spans 16 amino acids. CDR1 and CDR2 (germline): SGHTA, FQGNSA. In DNA form, the CDR3 reads TGTGCCAGCAGCCCAGGGGCGGGGCCGGCTAACTATGGCTACACCTTC. This codes for CASSPGAGPANYGYTF.

The V gene is TRBV20-1, the J gene TRBJ2-5; D is possibly TRBD1 or TRBD2 (5 bases each). The V and J ends lost 5 bases and 2 bases respectively, with 12 bases between them. Germline-derived CDR1 and CDR2 are DFQATT and SNEGSKA (reference sequence). The CDR3 consists of 13 residues. The CDR3 reads CSAPGRPQETQYF. The CDR3 DNA reads TGCAGTGCTCCGGGACGGCCACAAGAGACCCAGTACTTC.

This clonotype was detected only a few times. The chain has TRBV4-1 and TRBJ2-1; 7 bases match TRBD2. The trim removed 3 bases at V and 2 bases at J, leaving 7 bases unmatched. The CDR3 extends over 16 amino acids. The germline CDR1 and CDR2 sequences are MGHRA and YSYEKL. The CDR3 region has the DNA TGCGCCAGCAGCCAGGGACTGGGAGGGGCCTACAATGAGCAGTTCTTC. It specifies CASSQGLGGAYNEQFF.

V usage is TRBV20-1 and J usage is TRBJ1-1; TRBD1 agrees at 8 bases. Trimming at V came to 4 bases and at J to 4 bases, leaving 11 bases not matched to a gene. Germline V CDR1 and CDR2: DFQATT, SNEGSKA (reference sequence). The CDR3 extends over 15 amino acids. The DNA for the CDR3 is TGCAGTGCTATCCAAACAGGGGGACAAGGCACTGAAGCTTTCTTT. This gives the protein CSAIQTGGQGTEAFF.

This clonotype was counted only a few times. The chain is built from TRBV6-6 and TRBJ1-2; TRBD1 matches 10 bases. The CDR3 spans 15 residues. In germline, CDR1 is MNHNY, CDR2 SVGAGI (reference sequence). J gave up 4 bases and V 5 bases, and 7 bases lay outside the gene matches. CDR3 bases: TGTGCCAGCAGTCAACCGGGACAGGGGATCTATGGCTACACCTTC. Residues: CASSQPGQGIYGYTF.

The chain recombines TRBV6-2 or TRBV6-3 with TRBJ2-7; no clear D gene. The CDR3 consists of 13 residues. Germline V gene sequence: CDR1 MNHEY, CDR2 SVGEGT. V lost 6 bases, J lost 3 bases, and 12 bases lay in between. The CDR3: CASSRSEFYEQYF. CDR3 sequence (DNA): TGTGCCAGCAGCCGAAGCGAGTTCTACGAGCAGTACTTC.